The source of this TCR beta chain is a study of blood T cell repertoires in COVID-19 (dated by TCRdb to 2018 to 2021). In terms of the full investigation: The collaborator samples originated in the United States, Italy and Spain and spanned the acute and convalescent phases of COVID-19. The prospective study material was composed of cDNA or gDNA derived from T cells, B-cell-depleted T cells, or PBMCs. Deeply sampled blood TCRbeta repertoires from subjects exposed to, actively infected with, or recovered from COVID-19 were included in the dataset. The repertoires were released in a freely available public database intended as a resource for research on the immune response to SARS-CoV-2. The samples were drawn from the first 160 participants of the ongoing ImmuneRACE study and from 1,254 subjects provided by 6 global collaborators. Nearly every sample came with metadata listing a de-identified subject ID, COVID-19 status, age in years and sex. Where available, HLA class I and class II types were taken from metadata supplied by the sample provider and were not determined by assay-based typing. What the authors observed across the whole study: Clinical and demographic metadata were provided uncurated, with the amount varying by source and participant.

From the cysteine up to the phenylalanine, the CDR3 has a length of 15 residues. The DNA shown is the 45-base CDR3, in frame from base 1. CDR1 and CDR2 are read off the germline V gene (reference sequence) as MNHNY and SVGAGI. Relative to germline, V is 7 bases shorter and J is 6 bases shorter, with 21 bases between their ends. Collaborating institutions collected whole blood in K2EDTA tubes following their own protocols. Collaborator samples were shipped for TCRbeta analysis as frozen whole blood, isolated PBMCs, or DNA extracted from either sample type. The immunoSEQ Assay, a bias-controlled multiplex PCR, was used to amplify TCRbeta CDR3 regions from genomic DNA. The paper's processing steps were these. Within the assay, amplification of reference gene primers was used to estimate how many nucleated cells each sample contained. Sequence reads were collapsed and filtered to measure the absolute abundance of every unique TCRbeta CDR3 rearrangement. For each sample, productive Simpson clonality was calculated as the square root of Simpson's diversity index across productive rearrangements. TCRdb re-hosts the immuneACCESS table, in-frame sequences only. Its copies lack some clones; in the studies checked, an unresolved V gene accounts for under half of them, and the cause for the rest is not known. V, J and clone size were drawn from that table, and D and trimming were deduced from the DNA. The sample yields 250,000 to 300,000 clones; more than 85% were counted once. The top ten clonotypes cover about 4.2% of the sample.

This clone was seen once. The clone's antigen remains unknown. Within one base of it there is no much larger clone, and no base qualities were kept. The rearranged chain carries TRBV6-6 and TRBJ1-1, with the D segment identity uncertain. The material sequenced was peripheral blood. This TCR was recovered from a middle-aged man with acute or convalescent COVID-19. The DNA sequence is given as TGTGCCAGCATTTCGAGGGCGGCGGGGAGTCCTGAAGCTTTCTTT. The translation is CASISRAAGSPEAFF.